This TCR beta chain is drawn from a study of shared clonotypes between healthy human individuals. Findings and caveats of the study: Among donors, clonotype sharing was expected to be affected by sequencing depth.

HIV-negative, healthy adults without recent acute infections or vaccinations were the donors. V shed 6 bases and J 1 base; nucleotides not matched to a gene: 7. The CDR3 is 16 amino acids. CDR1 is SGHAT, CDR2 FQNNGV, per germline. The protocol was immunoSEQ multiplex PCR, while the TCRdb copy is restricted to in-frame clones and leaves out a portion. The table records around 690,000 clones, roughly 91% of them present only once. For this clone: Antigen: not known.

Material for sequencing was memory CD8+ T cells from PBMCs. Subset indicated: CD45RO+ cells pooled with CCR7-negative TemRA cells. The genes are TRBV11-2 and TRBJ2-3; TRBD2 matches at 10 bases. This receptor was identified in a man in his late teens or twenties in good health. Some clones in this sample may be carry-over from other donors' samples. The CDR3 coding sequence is TGTGCCAGCAGTCCGATTGGACTAGCGGGCACAGATACGCAGTATTTT. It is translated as CASSPIGLAGTDTQYF.